The 31 T cell receptor beta chains reported below all come from one sample, sequenced in a study of blood T cell repertoires in COVID-19. TCRdb's copy holds only in-frame clones and misses some; the assay was immunoSEQ multiplex PCR. In the table there are 200,000 to 300,000 clones, roughly four fifths of which are singletons. Sequencing used peripheral blood. Receptor source: a woman aged 65 to 85 with acute or convalescent COVID-19.

The chain combines TRBV3-1 (or the pseudogene TRBV3-2) with TRBJ1-2; D is unresolved. The CDR3 sequence is 13 residues long. V was cut by 4 bases and J by 2 bases, with 8 bases left in between. Germline CDR1 is LGHDT and CDR2 is YNNKEL (reference sequence). The CDR3: CASSPGLNYGYTF. CDR3 nucleotides: TGTGCCAGCAGCCCCGGACTAAACTATGGCTACACCTTC.

The rearrangement links TRBV19 to TRBJ2-3, with D hard to call. V lost 0 bases to trimming and J lost 5 bases, with 12 bases between them. The germline CDR1 and CDR2 sequences are LNHDA and SQIVND (reference sequence). The CDR3 runs 15 residues. The chain's CDR3 is CASSIEPARGDTQYF. CDR3 coding DNA: TGTGCCAGTAGTATAGAACCCGCTAGAGGAGATACGCAGTATTTT.

The chain carries TRBV2 and TRBJ1-2, with 7 bases fitting TRBD1. Looked up from germline, CDR1 is SNHLY and CDR2 is FYNNEI. The CDR3 is made up of 14 amino acids. V dropped 0 bases and J dropped 7; count of bases not matched to a gene: 5. CDR3 bases: TGTGCCAGCAGTGAAGCCGCAGGGGGAGGTGGCTACACCTTC. Protein: CASSEAAGGGGYTF.

The chain combines TRBV5-5 with TRBJ2-7; 8 nucleotides line up with TRBD1. The CDR3 is 15 residues long. Germline V gene sequence: CDR1 SGHKS, CDR2 YYEKEE (reference sequence). With 0 bases clipped from V and 3 bases from J, the junction kept 5 bases outside the gene matches. The CDR3 DNA is TGTGCCAGCAGCTTGGCCGGGACAGGTGGCTACGAGCAGTACTTC. It is translated as CASSLAGTGGYEQYF.

The rearrangement joins TRBV15 to TRBJ2-7, with TRBD2 identical over 9 bases. The V gene's germline CDR1 is LNHNV and CDR2 YYDKDF (reference sequence). This CDR3 spans 17 amino acids. V lost 0 bases to trimming and J lost 2 bases; unmatched junction nucleotides: 8. For the CDR3, the DNA is TGTGCCACCAGCAGAGATCCCAGCGGGGGGACCCCCTACGAGCAGTACTTC. Amino acids: CATSRDPSGGTPYEQYF.

This clone was seen more than once but under ten times. V and J are TRBV27 and TRBJ2-7; a possible D gene is TRBD1 (5 bases). The V gene's germline CDR1 is MNHEY and CDR2 SMNVEV (reference sequence). V lost 5 bases to trimming and J lost 0 bases, with 14 bases between them. The CDR3 is 15 amino acids. CDR3 DNA: TGTGCCAGCAGTCTCACAGGCTTTACCTCCTACGAGCAGTACTTC. Its translation is CASSLTGFTSYEQYF.

V gene TRBV19 combines with J gene TRBJ2-1, with 7 bases matching TRBD2. CDR1 and CDR2 (germline): LNHDA, SQIVND (reference sequence). V dropped 0 bases and J dropped 0; count of bases not matched to a gene: 2. The CDR3 has 16 residues. The CDR3 reads CASSIDRGVSYNEQFF. DNA for the CDR3: TGTGCCAGTAGTATAGATCGGGGGGTCTCCTACAATGAGCAGTTCTTC. Full variable domain (rest looked up from reference TRBV19 and TRBJ2-1): DGGITQSPKYLFRKEGQNVTLSCEQNLNHDAMYWYRQDPGQGLRLIYYSQIVNDFQKGDIAEGYSVSREKKESFPLTVTSAQKNPTAFYLCASSIDRGVSYNEQFFGPGTRLTVL.

The chain is built from TRBV3-1 (or the pseudogene TRBV3-2) and TRBJ1-1, with D perhaps TRBD1 (5 bases). This CDR3 has 14 amino acids. Trimming pared 4 bases from V and 4 bases from J, leaving 13 bases between. The germline V gene encodes CDR1 LGHDT and CDR2 YNNKEL (reference sequence). The CDR3, as DNA: TGTGCCAGCAGCCTCGTCGGAGGGGCCACTGAAGCTTTCTTT. It yields the protein CASSLVGGATEAFF.

The chain couples TRBV3-1 (or the pseudogene TRBV3-2) to TRBJ1-2; no definite D call. Germline V CDR1 and CDR2: LGHDT, YNNKEL (reference sequence). Trimming left V 6 bases short and J 4 bases short, with 9 bases between. The CDR3 sequence is 12 residues long. The CDR3 sequence: CASSNVPYGYTF. The DNA of the CDR3 is TGTGCCAGCAGTAATGTCCCCTATGGCTACACCTTC.

J is TRBJ1-2 and V is TRBV7-9; no reliable D call. Trimming cost V 4 bases and J 4 bases, with 13 bases left between them. Germline V gene sequence: CDR1 SEHNR, CDR2 FQNEAQ (reference sequence). The CDR3 spans 14 residues. Here the CDR3 DNA reads TGTGCCAGCAGCTATTCCAGGCTGCGCTATGGCTACACCTTC. Protein product: CASSYSRLRYGYTF.

The V gene is TRBV6-5, the J gene TRBJ1-6; D remains unclear. V was clipped by 7 bases and J by 14 bases, with 12 bases between them. Germline CDR1 and CDR2: MNHEY and SVGAGI. This CDR3 contains 11 residues. CDR3 protein: CASTIRESLHF. In DNA, the CDR3 is TGTGCCAGCACGATTCGAGAGTCCCTCCACTTT.

This chain connects TRBV4-2 to TRBJ1-2; possibly TRBD1 for D (5 bases). CDR3 length: 18 residues. Germline CDR1 and CDR2: LGHNA and YNFKEQ. V lost 2 bases and J lost 4, with 23 bases in between. CDR3 nucleotides: TGTGCCAGCAGCCAAACGGGACTCCAACAAAAGGCGGTCTATGGCTACACCTTC. Translated, it gives CASSQTGLQQKAVYGYTF.

The V call is TRBV5-6, the J call TRBJ1-1, with D possibly matching TRBD1 (5 bases). This CDR3 comprises 14 residues. Germline assignment: CDR1 SGHDT and CDR2 YYEEEE. The germline V and J ends were trimmed by 7 bases and 5 bases, with 18 bases remaining between them. The CDR3 is CASSLTVKGTEAFF. The CDR3 nucleotides read TGTGCCAGCTCCTTGACAGTAAAGGGGACTGAAGCTTTCTTT.

The gene calls are TRBV3-1 (or the pseudogene TRBV3-2) and TRBJ1-2; D remains ambiguous. V dropped 4 bases and J dropped 6 bases, with 12 bases sitting between them. From germline, CDR1 is LGHDT and CDR2 YNNKEL (reference sequence). This CDR3 region has 13 residues. The CDR3 nucleotides read TGTGCCAGCAGCCCACTCAGCGGTCATGGCTACACCTTC. This sequence encodes CASSPLSGHGYTF.

This CDR3 is CASSQDQNRAEGYTF. The CDR3 DNA follows: TGTGCCAGCAGCCAAGATCAAAACAGGGCTGAGGGCTACACCTTC. The chain couples TRBV4-2 to TRBJ1-2, with a possible D match to TRBD1 (6 bases). This CDR3 region has 15 residues. Germline CDR1 reads LGHNA; CDR2 reads YNFKEQ. V shed 0 bases and J shed 8 bases, with 16 bases lying between them.

The rearrangement links TRBV5-1 to TRBJ1-5; possibly TRBD1 for D (5 bases). V dropped 4 bases and J dropped 4 bases, with 12 bases sitting between them. This CDR3 region has 14 residues. In germline, CDR1 is SGHRS, CDR2 YFSETQ. The CDR3 DNA follows: TGCGCCAGCAGCCAGGGACTTCTAAATCAGCCCCAGCATTTT. Its translation: CASSQGLLNQPQHF.

This chain connects TRBV29-1 to TRBJ1-6, with 9 nucleotides matching TRBD1. V was clipped by 6 bases and J by 7 bases; unmatched bases: 7. Per germline, CDR1 SQVTM and CDR2 ANQGSEA. The CDR3 is 14 amino acids. CDR3 in DNA: TGCAGCGTCCTTACAGGGGGCCTAAATTCACCCCTCCACTTT. Translation gives CSVLTGGLNSPLHF.

This rearrangement joins TRBV5-1 to TRBJ1-1, with 8 nucleotides matching TRBD1. Germline V lookup: CDR1 SGHRS, CDR2 YFSETQ. This CDR3 contains 14 residues. V shed 4 bases and J 1 base; nucleotides not matched to a gene: 3. The CDR3 coding sequence is TGCGCCAGCAGCCCGGGACAGGCGAACACTGAAGCTTTCTTT. Translating gives CASSPGQANTEAFF.

The V call is TRBV20-1, the J call TRBJ1-4; D is ambiguous. In germline, CDR1 is DFQATT, CDR2 SNEGSKA (reference sequence). This CDR3 contains 13 residues. V was shortened by 3 bases and J by 0 bases, with 5 bases between the two germline ends. CDR3 in DNA: TGCAGTGCTAGTGTCTCAACTAATGAAAAACTGTTTTTT. Translation: CSASVSTNEKLFF.

The chain uses TRBV10-2 and TRBJ2-4; TRBD2 aligns across 14 bases. Losses at the gene ends were 9 bases for V and 7 bases for J; bases not matched to a gene: 8. The CDR3 contains 15 residues. CDR1 is WSHSY, CDR2 SAAADI, per germline. The CDR3 region has the DNA TGCGCCAGTAAGACTAGCGGGGGGGCCGGGAACATTCAGTACTTC. Translated: CASKTSGGAGNIQYF.

This clone was counted a few times. The chain has TRBV5-1 and TRBJ1-5, with D perhaps TRBD1 (5 bases). V lost 4 bases to trimming and J lost 4 bases, with 15 bases between them. Germline values: CDR1 SGHRS, CDR2 YFSETQ. The CDR3 extends over 15 amino acids. The CDR3 nucleotides are TGCGCCAGCAGCCCCGGGACTGAATCGAATCAGCCCCAGCATTTT. This translates into CASSPGTESNQPQHF.

This chain uses TRBV24-1 with TRBJ2-4; 8 bases fit TRBD2. The germline gives CDR1 KGHDR, CDR2 SFDVKD. The V segment lost 5 bases and the J segment 9 bases; nucleotides outside the gene matches: 8. The CDR3 runs to 14 residues. The CDR3 nucleotides read TGTGCCACCAGTGCCGCGGGGGGCGAAAGCATTCAGTACTTC. It specifies CATSAAGGESIQYF.

The V gene is TRBV11-2, the J gene TRBJ2-7; D remains ambiguous. This CDR3 has 13 residues. Germline CDR1 and CDR2: SGHAT and FQNNGV. Trimming cost V 3 bases and J 6 bases, with 12 bases left between them. In nucleotides, the CDR3 is TGTGCCAGCAGCTTGTACACCTTCCGCGAGCAGTACTTC. Translated: CASSLYTFREQYF.

The chain uses TRBV7-2 and TRBJ1-1; D is ambiguous. CDR3 length equals 14 residues. Trimming cost V 3 bases and J 0 bases, with 8 bases left between them. CDR1 is SGHTA, CDR2 FQGNSA, per germline. The chain's CDR3 is CASSFGSLNTEAFF. DNA of the CDR3: TGTGCCAGCAGCTTTGGCAGTTTGAACACTGAAGCTTTCTTT.

The genes are TRBV5-1 and TRBJ1-3; D is unresolved. CDR1 is SGHRS, CDR2 YFSETQ, per germline. The CDR3 is made up of 18 amino acids. Trimming took 0 bases from V and 0 from J, leaving 16 bases between them. The CDR3 sequence: CASSLAREVPFSGNTIYF. In nucleotides, the CDR3 is TGCGCCAGCAGCTTGGCCCGAGAGGTTCCTTTCTCTGGAAACACCATATATTTT.

V usage is TRBV4-2 and J usage is TRBJ2-5, with 7 nucleotides matching TRBD2. Germline CDR1 is LGHNA and CDR2 is YNFKEQ. V lost 2 bases, J lost 4 bases, and 10 bases stayed unmatched. The CDR3 contains 16 residues. CDR3 loop: CASSQQERGLVETQYF. In nucleotides, the CDR3 is TGTGCCAGCAGCCAACAGGAGCGGGGCTTAGTAGAGACCCAGTACTTC.

The rearrangement links TRBV20-1 to TRBJ1-4; 8 nucleotides align to TRBD1. J lost 8 bases, V lost 3 bases, and 8 bases had no gene match. CDR1 is DFQATT and CDR2 is SNEGSKA in the germline V gene (reference sequence). This CDR3 is built from 14 residues. CDR3: CSASYAGGREKLFF. CDR3 nucleotides: TGCAGTGCTAGTTATGCAGGGGGCAGGGAAAAACTGTTTTTT.

The J gene is TRBJ1-6, the V gene TRBV9, with TRBD1 matching 7 bases. The junction had 4 bases not matched to a gene; V was cut back by 3 bases and J by 7 bases. The CDR3 length is 14 residues. Germline lookup yields CDR1 SGDLS and CDR2 YYNGEE. The CDR3 protein is CASSETGANSPLHF. DNA for the CDR3: TGTGCCAGCAGCGAAACAGGGGCAAATTCACCCCTCCACTTT.

This rearrangement joins TRBV6-1 to TRBJ2-1, with 8 bases lining up with TRBD2. The CDR3 loop spans 15 amino acids. Trimming took 2 bases from V and 3 from J; bases not matched to a gene: 3. Germline CDR1 and CDR2: MNHNS and SASEGT. CDR3: CASSEFSGDYNEQFF. CDR3 nucleotide sequence: TGTGCCAGCAGTGAATTTAGCGGGGACTACAATGAGCAGTTCTTC.

The chain has TRBV7-2 and TRBJ1-2; no clear D gene. The CDR3 totals 16 residues. Between the trimmed V and J ends, which lost 3 bases and 3 bases, there was a span of 17 bases. The germline CDR1 and CDR2 sequences are SGHTA and FQGNSA. CDR3 protein: CASSLSPTVLYYGYTF. The CDR3 nucleotides read TGTGCCAGCAGCTTGTCGCCCACGGTTTTATACTATGGCTACACCTTC.

The chain links TRBV4-2 to TRBJ2-1; tentatively, D is TRBD1 (5 bases). CDR3 length: 15 residues. Germline CDR1 LGHNA, CDR2 YNFKEQ. Trimming cost V 0 bases and J 8 bases, with 14 bases left between them. The CDR3 loop is CASSQDWTMPDEQFF. The DNA for the CDR3 is TGTGCCAGCAGCCAAGATTGGACAATGCCTGATGAGCAGTTCTTC.